The TCR beta chain under discussion was sequenced for a study of PD-1 blockade in mismatch repair-deficient tumors. This clone was counted once. Its antigen is currently unknown. Repertoires were generated with immunoSEQ multiplex PCR, while TCRdb's copy carries only in-frame clones and drops some. The sample comprises about 9,800 clones, around 88% of which are singletons, and roughly a fifth rests with the top ten. The ends were cut back, 0 bases at V and 1 base at J, with 9 bases in the middle. The CDR3 is 15 amino acids. Germline CDR1 is KGHSH and CDR2 is LQKENI. Time point meaning: roughly 10-day in vitro stimulation with candidate neoantigen peptide 2. All patients were mismatch repair deficient, assessed by either PCR or immunohistochemistry. TCRs were sequenced from three patients responding to pembrolizumab.

This chain joins TRBV18 and TRBJ2-5; D is undetermined. Material: cells cultured in vitro, obtained from a patient treated with pembrolizumab. The TCR originated in an adult with mismatch repair-deficient cancer. CDR3 nucleotides: TGTGCCAGCTCACCACCGTCCCGCGTCCAAGAGACCCAGTACTTC. It yields the protein CASSPPSRVQETQYF.